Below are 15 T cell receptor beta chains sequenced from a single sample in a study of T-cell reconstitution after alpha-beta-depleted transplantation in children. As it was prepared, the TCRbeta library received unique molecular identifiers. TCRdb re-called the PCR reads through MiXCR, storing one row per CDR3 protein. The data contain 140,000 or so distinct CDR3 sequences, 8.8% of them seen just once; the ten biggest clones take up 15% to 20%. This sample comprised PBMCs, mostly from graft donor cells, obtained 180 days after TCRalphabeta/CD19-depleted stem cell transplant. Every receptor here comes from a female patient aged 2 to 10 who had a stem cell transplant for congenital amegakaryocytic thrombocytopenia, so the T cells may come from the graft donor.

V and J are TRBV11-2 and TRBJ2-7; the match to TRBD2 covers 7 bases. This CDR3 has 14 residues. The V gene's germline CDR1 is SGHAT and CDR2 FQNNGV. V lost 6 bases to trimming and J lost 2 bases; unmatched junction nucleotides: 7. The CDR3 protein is CASSKAGRTYEQYF. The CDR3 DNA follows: TGTGCCAGCAGTAAAGCGGGGAGGACCTACGAGCAGTACTTC.

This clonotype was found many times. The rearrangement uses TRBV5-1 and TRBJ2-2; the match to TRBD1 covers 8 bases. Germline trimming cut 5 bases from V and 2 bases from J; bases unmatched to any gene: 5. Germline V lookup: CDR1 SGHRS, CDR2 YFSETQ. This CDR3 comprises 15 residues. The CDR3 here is CASRTGTGNTGELFF. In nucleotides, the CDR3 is TGCGCCAGCAGAACCGGGACAGGCAACACCGGGGAGCTGTTTTTT.

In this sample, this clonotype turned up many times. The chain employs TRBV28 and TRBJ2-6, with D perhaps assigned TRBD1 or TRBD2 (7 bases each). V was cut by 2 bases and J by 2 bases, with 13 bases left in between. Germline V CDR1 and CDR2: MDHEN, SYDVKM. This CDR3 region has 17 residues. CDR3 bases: TGTGCCAGCAGTTTACACCAGGGGGGGGCTGGGGCCAACGTCCTGACTTTC. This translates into CASSLHQGGAGANVLTF. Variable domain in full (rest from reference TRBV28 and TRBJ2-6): DVKVTQSSRYLVKRTGEKVFLECVQDMDHENMFWYRQDPGLGLRLIYFSYDVKMKEKGDIPEGYSVSREKKERFSLILESASTNQTSMYLCASSLHQGGAGANVLTFGAGSRLTVL.

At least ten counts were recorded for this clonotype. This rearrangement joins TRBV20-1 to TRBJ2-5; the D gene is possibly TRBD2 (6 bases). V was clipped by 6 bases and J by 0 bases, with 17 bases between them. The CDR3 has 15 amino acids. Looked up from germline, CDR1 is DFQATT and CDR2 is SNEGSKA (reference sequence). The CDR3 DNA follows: TGCAGTGCGAGGACGGGTGGGGGGTACCAAGAGACCCAGTACTTC. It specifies CSARTGGGYQETQYF.

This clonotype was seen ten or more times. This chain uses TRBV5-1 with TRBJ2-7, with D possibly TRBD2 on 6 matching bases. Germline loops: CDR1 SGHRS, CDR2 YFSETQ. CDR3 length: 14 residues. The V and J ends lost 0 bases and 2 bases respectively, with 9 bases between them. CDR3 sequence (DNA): TGCGCCAGCAGCTTGGCCGGGGGAACCTACGAGCAGTACTTC. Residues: CASSLAGGTYEQYF. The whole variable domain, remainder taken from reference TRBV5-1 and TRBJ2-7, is KAGVTQTPRYLIKTRGQQVTLSCSPISGHRSVSWYQQTPGQGLQFLFEYFSETQRNKGNFPGRFSGRQFSNSRSEMNVSTLELGDSALYLCASSLAGGTYEQYFGPGTRLTVT.

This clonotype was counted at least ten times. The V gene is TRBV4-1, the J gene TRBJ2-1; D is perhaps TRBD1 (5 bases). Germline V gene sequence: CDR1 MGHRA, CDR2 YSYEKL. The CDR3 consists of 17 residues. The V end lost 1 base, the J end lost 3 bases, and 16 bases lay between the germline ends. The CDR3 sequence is CASSQVGFLQGYNEQFF. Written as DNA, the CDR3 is TGCGCCAGCAGCCAAGTCGGATTCCTTCAGGGCTACAATGAGCAGTTCTTC.

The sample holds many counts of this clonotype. The CDR3 protein is CASTVLPYNEQFF. Here the CDR3 DNA reads TGTGCCAGCACGGTACTACCCTACAATGAGCAGTTCTTC. This chain uses TRBV28 with TRBJ2-1; D remains unclear. This CDR3 is 13 amino acids long. The V gene lost 7 bases and the J gene lost 2 bases, with 9 bases spanning the gap. Per the germline V gene, CDR1 is MDHEN and CDR2 is SYDVKM. The full variable domain, with the rest looked up from reference TRBV28 and TRBJ2-1, is DVKVTQSSRYLVKRTGEKVFLECVQDMDHENMFWYRQDPGLGLRLIYFSYDVKMKEKGDIPEGYSVSREKKERFSLILESASTNQTSMYLCASTVLPYNEQFFGPGTRLTVL.

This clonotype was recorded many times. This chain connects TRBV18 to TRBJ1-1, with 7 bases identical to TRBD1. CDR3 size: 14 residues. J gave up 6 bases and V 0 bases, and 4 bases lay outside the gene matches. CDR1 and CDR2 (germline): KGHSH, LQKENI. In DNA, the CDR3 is TGTGCCAGCTCACCACCGTCGGGGACAGCTGAAGCTTTCTTT. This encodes CASSPPSGTAEAFF.

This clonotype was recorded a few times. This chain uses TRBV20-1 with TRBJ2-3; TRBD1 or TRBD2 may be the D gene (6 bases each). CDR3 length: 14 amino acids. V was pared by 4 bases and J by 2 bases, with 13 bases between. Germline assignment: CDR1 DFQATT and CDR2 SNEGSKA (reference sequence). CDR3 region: CSATRGPSTDTQYF. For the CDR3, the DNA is TGCAGTGCTACACGGGGGCCTTCCACAGATACGCAGTATTTT.

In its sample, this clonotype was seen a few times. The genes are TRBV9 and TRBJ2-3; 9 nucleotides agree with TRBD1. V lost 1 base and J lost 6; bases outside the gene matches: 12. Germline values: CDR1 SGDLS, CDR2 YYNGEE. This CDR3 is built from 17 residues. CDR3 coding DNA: TGTGCCAGCAGCGTAACGGGAACAGGGGGCCCATGGGATACGCAGTATTTT. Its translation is CASSVTGTGGPWDTQYF.

CDR3 coding DNA: TGTGCCAGCAGCTTAACTCCGAACACCGGGGAGCTGTTTTTT. Protein sequence: CASSLTPNTGELFF. The chain employs TRBV7-3 and TRBJ2-2; no clear D. The V gene lost 0 bases and the J gene lost 0 bases, with 2 bases spanning the gap. Germline CDR1 reads SGHTA; CDR2 reads FQGTGA. The CDR3 spans 14 residues. Looking up the rest from reference TRBV7-3 and TRBJ2-2 gives the full variable domain: GAGVSQTPSNKVTEKGKYVELRCDPISGHTALYWYRQSLGQGPEFLIYFQGTGAADDSGLPNDRFFAVRPEGSVSTLKIQRTERGDSAVYLCASSLTPNTGELFFGEGSRLTVL.

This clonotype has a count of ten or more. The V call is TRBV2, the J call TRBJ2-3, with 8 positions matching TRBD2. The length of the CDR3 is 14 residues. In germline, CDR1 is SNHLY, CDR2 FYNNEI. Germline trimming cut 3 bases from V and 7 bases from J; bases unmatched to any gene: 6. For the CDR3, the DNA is TGTGCCAGCAGTGAGGCGGGGGGCCCTTATACGCAGTATTTT. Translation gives CASSEAGGPYTQYF.

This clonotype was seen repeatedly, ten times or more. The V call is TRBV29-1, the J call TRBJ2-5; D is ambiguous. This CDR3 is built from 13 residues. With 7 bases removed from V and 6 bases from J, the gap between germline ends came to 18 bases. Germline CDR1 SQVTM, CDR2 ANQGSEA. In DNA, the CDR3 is TGCAGCGCCGCTGAGACCCAGAAACAGACCCAGTACTTC. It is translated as CSAAETQKQTQYF.

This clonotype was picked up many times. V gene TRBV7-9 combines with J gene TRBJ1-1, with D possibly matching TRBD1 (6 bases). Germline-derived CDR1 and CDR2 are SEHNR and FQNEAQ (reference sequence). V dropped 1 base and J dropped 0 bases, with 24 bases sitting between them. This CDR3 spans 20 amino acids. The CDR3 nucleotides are TGTGCCAGCAGCTTAGGAGGCTGGGGGCCCGCCCTCGCTCTGAACACTGAAGCTTTCTTT. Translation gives CASSLGGWGPALALNTEAFF.

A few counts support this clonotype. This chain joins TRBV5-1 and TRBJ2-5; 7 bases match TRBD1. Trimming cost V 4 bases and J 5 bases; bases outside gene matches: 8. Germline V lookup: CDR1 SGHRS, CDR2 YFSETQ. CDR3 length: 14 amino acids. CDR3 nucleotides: TGCGCCAGCAGCATTGGACAGGTTGACGAGACCCAGTACTTC. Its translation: CASSIGQVDETQYF.